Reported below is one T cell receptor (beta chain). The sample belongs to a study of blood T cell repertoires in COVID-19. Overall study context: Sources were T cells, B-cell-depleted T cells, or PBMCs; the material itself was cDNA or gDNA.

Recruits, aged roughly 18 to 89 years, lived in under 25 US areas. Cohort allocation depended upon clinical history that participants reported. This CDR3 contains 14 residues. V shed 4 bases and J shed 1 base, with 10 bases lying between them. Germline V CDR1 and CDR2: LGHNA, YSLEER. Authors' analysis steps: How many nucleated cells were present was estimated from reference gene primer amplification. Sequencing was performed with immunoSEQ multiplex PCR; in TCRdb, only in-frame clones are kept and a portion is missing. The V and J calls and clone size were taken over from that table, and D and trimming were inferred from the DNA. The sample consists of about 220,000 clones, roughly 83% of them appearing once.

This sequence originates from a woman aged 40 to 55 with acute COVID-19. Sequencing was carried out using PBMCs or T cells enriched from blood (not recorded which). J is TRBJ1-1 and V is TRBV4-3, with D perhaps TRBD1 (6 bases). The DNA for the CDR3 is TGCGCCAGCAGCCCGGACAGCAAGAACACTGAAGCTTTCTTT. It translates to CASSPDSKNTEAFF.